Given below is one T cell receptor beta chain in context. Its target is unknown. V shed 0 bases, J shed 1 base, and the junction held 12 bases outside the gene matches. This CDR3 comprises 18 residues. CDR1 LNHNV and CDR2 YYDKDF come from the germline V gene (reference sequence). TCRdb's table, derived via immunoSEQ multiplex PCR, lists solely in-frame clones and lacks some. The profile covers about 53,000 clones, with about four fifths appearing a single time and roughly 30% taken by the ten largest. The data belong to a study of T cell responses to AZD1222 COVID-19 vaccine. General study findings and limits: Baseline seropositives among AZD1222 recipients totaled only 5 to 7.

The J gene is TRBJ2-7, the V gene TRBV15, with 7 bases that match TRBD2. The sequence came from an adult in good health. The sample in question was peripheral blood, obtained on day 0 of AZD1222 vaccination. The CDR3 nucleotides read TGTGCCACCAGCAGAGACCCCGCCGGGCTAGCGGATTCCTACGAGCAGTACTTC. It specifies CATSRDPAGLADSYEQYF.